What follows are 10 T cell receptor beta chains derived from one specimen sequenced in a study of CD8 T cells in ankylosing spondylitis. Findings and limits, study-wide: Typical of ankylosing spondylitis blood, it appeared, was a TCR beta motif of under 10 highly homologous variants.

Their antigens are not known. TCRdb reanalysed the 5' RACE reads using MiXCR and keeps one entry per CDR3 protein. The sample lists around 94,000 distinct CDR3 sequences; roughly 9% were seen once. Material for sequencing was blood, either unsorted or a sorted T cell fraction (not recorded which). These receptors originate from a male donor with ankylosing spondylitis.

This clonotype has at least ten counts. V is TRBV7-9 and J is TRBJ1-1, with D perhaps matching TRBD1 (6 bases). Deletions cut 4 bases from V and 7 bases from J, with 7 bases between. CDR3 length: 11 residues. Per germline, CDR1 SEHNR and CDR2 FQNEAQ (reference sequence). CDR3 DNA sequence: TGTGCCAGCAGCTACAGGGATGAAGCTTTCTTT. Its protein is CASSYRDEAFF.

This clonotype was found many times. The CDR3 nucleotides are TGCGCCAGCAGCTTGGCGTCAGATACGCAGTATTTT. This translates into CASSLASDTQYF. The chain is built from TRBV5-1 and TRBJ2-3; no clear D. Germline V gene sequence: CDR1 SGHRS, CDR2 YFSETQ. V lost 0 bases and J 4 bases, leaving 3 bases between the germline ends. The CDR3 covers 12 residues.

This clonotype was seen a handful of times. The chain joins TRBV12-3 or TRBV12-4 to TRBJ2-1; 15 bases fit TRBD2. This CDR3 is 15 amino acids long. V gave up 4 bases and J gave up 10 bases; unmatched junction bases: 5. CDR3 nucleotide sequence: TGTGCCAGCAGTTCCGGACTAGCGGGAGGGGGGGAGCAGTTCTTC. This sequence encodes CASSSGLAGGGEQFF.

This clonotype was seen more than once but under ten times. The V gene is TRBV27, the J gene TRBJ2-1; D not resolved. This CDR3 region has 13 residues. Trimming took 6 bases from V and 0 from J, leaving 6 bases between them. Germline V gives CDR1 MNHEY, CDR2 SMNVEV (reference sequence). CDR3 loop: CASRLGSYNEQFF. As DNA, the CDR3 is TGTGCCAGCAGACTGGGCTCCTACAATGAGCAGTTCTTC.

This clonotype appeared many times. The chain combines TRBV5-4 with TRBJ2-1, with 11 bases aligning to TRBD2. Looked up from germline, CDR1 is SGHNT and CDR2 is YYREEE (reference sequence). Germline trimming cut 5 bases from V and 9 bases from J; bases unmatched to any gene: 13. This CDR3 contains 16 residues. The CDR3 DNA sequence: TGTGCCAGCAGTCAGGGGGGTAGCGGGAGGGCCTTTGAGCAGTTCTTC. Protein product: CASSQGGSGRAFEQFF.

This clonotype was seen at least ten times. The rearrangement joins TRBV5-1 to TRBJ1-1; D might be TRBD1 (5 bases). Trimming cost V 6 bases and J 2 bases, with 17 bases left between them. The CDR3 consists of 15 residues. CDR1 is SGHRS, CDR2 YFSETQ, per germline. CDR3 sequence (DNA): TGCGCCAGCATCGGGACTCTGGGATCTAACACTGAAGCTTTCTTT. Translating gives CASIGTLGSNTEAFF.

The sample holds many counts of this clonotype. The chain is built from TRBV5-1 and TRBJ2-1, with TRBD2 matching 9 bases. This CDR3 has 16 amino acids. After removal of 5 bases from V and 0 bases from J, the junction contained 6 bases not matched to a gene. The V gene's germline CDR1 is SGHRS and CDR2 YFSETQ. The CDR3 region has the DNA TGCGCCAGCAGATGGGATAGCGGGAGCTCCTACAATGAGCAGTTCTTC. Translated, it gives CASRWDSGSSYNEQFF.

This clonotype came up many times. The V and J genes are TRBV27 and TRBJ1-5, with D possibly matching TRBD1 (6 bases). With 2 bases removed from V and 2 bases from J, the gap between germline ends came to 16 bases. Germline loops: CDR1 MNHEY, CDR2 SMNVEV (reference sequence). The CDR3 has 17 residues. The CDR3 protein is CASSLGGGARGNQPQHF. The CDR3 DNA follows: TGTGCCAGCAGTTTAGGGGGCGGGGCGCGGGGCAATCAGCCCCAGCATTTT.

This clonotype was found a few times. The genes are TRBV7-2 and TRBJ2-7; D remains unclear. There are 14 residues in the CDR3. V shed 2 bases and J shed 6 bases, with 14 bases lying between them. The germline gives CDR1 SGHTA, CDR2 FQGNSA. DNA for the CDR3: TGTGCCAGCAGCTTAAGGGCCCTTACCACCGAGCAGTACTTC. It codes for CASSLRALTTEQYF.

As for this clonotype: Germline is not matched at one junction end, which may reflect a read error. The chain uses TRBV24-1 and TRBJ2-1; a possible D gene is TRBD2 (6 bases). Germline loops: CDR1 KGHDR, CDR2 SFDVKD. The CDR3 consists of 14 residues. CDR3 amino acids: CATSDLVDYNVQFF. The CDR3, as DNA: TGTGCCACCAGTGATTTGGTGGACTACAATGTGCAGTTCTTC.